The source of this TCR beta chain is a study of T cells in Graves' hyperthyroidism and ophthalmopathy. Between the trimmed V and J ends, which lost 6 bases and 0 bases, there was a span of 14 bases. CDR3 size: 16 residues. Germline V gene lookup returns CDR1 MNHEY and CDR2 SVGEGT. RNA transcripts served as the template for amplifying TCR beta CDR3 regions. First-round RT-PCR with HTBI primers amplified the TCR CDR3 region. TCRdb re-called the multiplex PCR reads with MiXCR, one entry per CDR3 protein. The table lists 400,000 or so distinct CDR3 sequences, approximately 15% of them singletons. Uncontrolled infection, other autoimmune disease, pregnancy or lactation excluded patients.

Sequencing used blood. The receptor was isolated from a woman aged 25 to 39 with Graves' ophthalmopathy. The V and J genes are TRBV6-2 or TRBV6-3 and TRBJ2-2; no clear D gene. The CDR3 bases are TGTGCCAGCAGCCGAGCCCTCGGTACGAACACCGGGGAGCTGTTTTTT. Translating it yields CASSRALGTNTGELFF.